The next 19 T cell receptor beta chains were all read from a single sample in a study of Ad26.COV2.S vaccination and SARS-CoV-2 variants (dated by TCRdb to about 2021). The library was produced with the immunoSEQ multiplex PCR assay. TCRdb provides this immuneACCESS table in a form limited to in-frame rearrangements. Some clones are lacking; in checked studies, under half of them reflect an unresolved V gene, and why the rest are absent is not known. Counted in this sample were some 460,000 clones; about 88% of them appeared once. The ten biggest clones cover about 1.5% of the sample. According to the study, the label for this sample's treatment or condition signals: some 20 received Ad26.COV2.S at low or high dose, single or two shots; about 5 received placebo; per-sample allocation not given. Repertoires of vaccine and placebo recipients were sequenced from samples collected on day 63 after the first injection.

The sequenced sample was peripheral blood, obtained in a trial of Ad26.COV2.S vaccine versus placebo. The receptors were gathered from a person between 18 and 65 years old who received the Ad26.COV2.S COVID-19 vaccine or a placebo.

The rearrangement uses TRBV24-1 and TRBJ2-2; D remains unclear. V lost 9 bases and J lost 3, with 7 bases in between. From germline, CDR1 is KGHDR and CDR2 SFDVKD. This CDR3 has 12 residues. DNA for the CDR3: TGTGCCACCGGGCGTTACACCGGGGAGCTGTTTTTT. It specifies CATGRYTGELFF.

The chain carries TRBV15 and TRBJ2-7; D is uncertain. Germline loops: CDR1 LNHNV, CDR2 YYDKDF (reference sequence). This CDR3 comprises 13 residues. V lost 0 bases to trimming and J lost 1 base, with 4 bases between them. The CDR3 region has the DNA TGTGCCACCAGCAGAGATACATCCTACGAGCAGTACTTC. This codes for CATSRDTSYEQYF.

The rearrangement uses TRBV18 and TRBJ1-1; TRBD1 matches at 7 bases. The CDR3 is made up of 17 amino acids. Germline assignment: CDR1 KGHSH and CDR2 LQKENI. The trim removed 4 bases at V and 4 bases at J, leaving 15 bases unmatched. The DNA for the CDR3 is TGTGCCAGCTCACATACCTCGGTGACAGGGCTGGTCACTGAAGCTTTCTTT. Translated: CASSHTSVTGLVTEAFF.

The chain has TRBV4-1 and TRBJ1-1, with unresolved D. V dropped 1 base and J dropped 1 base, with 13 bases sitting between them. The CDR3 has 16 amino acids. In germline, CDR1 is MGHRA, CDR2 YSYEKL. The CDR3 DNA reads as TGCGCCAGCAGCCAAGTAATAGGTACAGCGAACACTGAAGCTTTCTTT. Amino acids: CASSQVIGTANTEAFF.

V and J are TRBV28 and TRBJ2-1; no reliable D call. CDR1 is MDHEN and CDR2 is SYDVKM in the germline V gene. The CDR3 runs 11 residues. The germline V and J ends were trimmed by 4 bases and 5 bases, with 3 bases remaining between them. The CDR3 protein is CASSSDNEQFF. DNA for the CDR3: TGTGCCAGCAGTTCGGACAATGAGCAGTTCTTC. The full variable domain, in which reference TRBV28 and TRBJ2-1 provide the parts outside the CDR3, is DVKVTQSSRYLVKRTGEKVFLECVQDMDHENMFWYRQDPGLGLRLIYFSYDVKMKEKGDIPEGYSVSREKKERFSLILESASTNQTSMYLCASSSDNEQFFGPGTRLTVL.

V is TRBV7-9 and J is TRBJ1-4; possibly TRBD1 for D (6 bases). The CDR3 spans 14 residues. Between the trimmed V and J ends, which lost 11 bases and 8 bases, there was a span of 21 bases. The germline CDR1 and CDR2 sequences are SEHNR and FQNEAQ (reference sequence). The CDR3 nucleotides are TGTGCCTCGAAGGGGGTTAACCGGCCCGAAAAACTGTTTTTT. Translating it yields CASKGVNRPEKLFF.

V is TRBV27 and J is TRBJ1-6; TRBD1 matches 7 bases. CDR3 size: 16 residues. Germline V gene lookup returns CDR1 MNHEY and CDR2 SMNVEV (reference sequence). Unmatched junction bases numbered 9, after V lost 4 bases and J lost 6 bases. CDR3 sequence: CASSYTGTDLNSPLHF. CDR3 nucleotides: TGTGCCAGCAGTTACACCGGGACAGACCTTAATTCACCCCTCCACTTT.

The chain links TRBV27 to TRBJ2-3; maybe TRBD1 (6 bases). V was trimmed by 6 bases and J by 2 bases, leaving 9 bases between them. The CDR3 extends over 13 amino acids. The V gene's germline CDR1 is MNHEY and CDR2 SMNVEV (reference sequence). CDR3 loop: CASRWGLTDTQYF. In DNA form, the CDR3 reads TGTGCCAGCAGGTGGGGGCTCACAGATACGCAGTATTTT.

The rearrangement links TRBV19 to TRBJ1-4, with 11 bases fitting TRBD1. J lost 5 bases, V lost 3 bases, and 5 bases had no gene match. This CDR3 comprises 16 residues. Germline CDR1 is LNHDA and CDR2 is SQIVND (reference sequence). The CDR3 loop is CASSIRTGGVNEKLFF. The CDR3 region has the DNA TGTGCCAGTAGTATCAGGACAGGGGGCGTGAATGAAAAACTGTTTTTT. Based on the CDR3 plus reference TRBV19 and TRBJ1-4, the full variable domain is DGGITQSPKYLFRKEGQNVTLSCEQNLNHDAMYWYRQDPGQGLRLIYYSQIVNDFQKGDIAEGYSVSREKKESFPLTVTSAQKNPTAFYLCASSIRTGGVNEKLFFGSGTQLSVL.

The V call is TRBV5-4, the J call TRBJ1-6; D is ambiguous. CDR1 and CDR2 from the germline V gene are SGHNT and YYREEE (reference sequence). The V and J ends lost 0 bases and 2 bases respectively, with 6 bases between them. The CDR3 is made up of 15 amino acids. In DNA, the CDR3 is TGTGCCAGCAGCTTGGACGGAGCCTATAATTCACCCCTCCACTTT. Translating it yields CASSLDGAYNSPLHF.

The V gene is TRBV19, the J gene TRBJ1-5; 7 positions match TRBD1. This CDR3 contains 15 residues. V gave up 5 bases and J gave up 0 bases; unmatched junction bases: 4. The germline V gene encodes CDR1 LNHDA and CDR2 SQIVND (reference sequence). The CDR3 sequence is CASSYRGYSNQPQHF. As DNA, the CDR3 is TGTGCCAGTAGTTACAGGGGTTATAGCAATCAGCCCCAGCATTTT. The whole variable domain, filled in from reference TRBV19 and TRBJ1-5, reads DGGITQSPKYLFRKEGQNVTLSCEQNLNHDAMYWYRQDPGQGLRLIYYSQIVNDFQKGDIAEGYSVSREKKESFPLTVTSAQKNPTAFYLCASSYRGYSNQPQHFGDGTRLSIL.

A single count supports this clone. The chain employs TRBV9 and TRBJ1-1; 7 bases are a match to TRBD1. This CDR3 has 15 residues. J lost 2 bases, V lost 3 bases, and 7 bases had no gene match. Germline V gene data show CDR1 as SGDLS and CDR2 as YYNGEE. The CDR3 sequence: CASSERGTANTEAFF. The CDR3 DNA follows: TGTGCCAGCAGCGAGAGAGGGACAGCCAACACTGAAGCTTTCTTT.

This chain joins TRBV2 and TRBJ2-5; D unresolved. Trimming took off 0 bases at V and 9 bases at J, with 8 bases between the two ends. Germline loops: CDR1 SNHLY, CDR2 FYNNEI. This CDR3 contains 12 residues. CDR3 sequence: CASSEALFAQYF. The CDR3 DNA follows: TGTGCCAGCAGTGAAGCGCTTTTTGCCCAGTACTTC.

The chain is built from TRBV19 and TRBJ1-2; no clear D. Trimming removed 3 bases at V and 4 bases at J, with 15 bases between. The germline V gene encodes CDR1 LNHDA and CDR2 SQIVND (reference sequence). CDR3 size: 15 residues. The CDR3 DNA reads as TGTGCCAGTAGTATTAGTAGAAACGGCGCCTATGGCTACACCTTC. This codes for CASSISRNGAYGYTF.

The chain employs TRBV27 and TRBJ2-1; TRBD1 or TRBD2 may be the D gene (5 bases each). V was clipped by 1 base and J by 9 bases, with 19 bases between them. The CDR3 runs to 16 residues. CDR1 and CDR2 from the germline V gene are MNHEY and SMNVEV (reference sequence). CDR3: CASSLFLGRRSREQFF. The CDR3 coding sequence is TGTGCCAGCAGTTTATTTTTGGGACGCCGTTCCCGTGAGCAGTTCTTC.

V usage is TRBV2 and J usage is TRBJ2-1; 12 nucleotides align to TRBD2. CDR3 size: 15 residues. Unmatched junction bases numbered 8, after V lost 7 bases and J lost 7 bases. CDR1 and CDR2 from the germline V gene are SNHLY and FYNNEI. CDR3 region: CASNRLAGVGNEQFF. Here the CDR3 DNA reads TGTGCCAGCAACCGACTAGCGGGAGTTGGGAATGAGCAGTTCTTC.

V and J are TRBV18 and TRBJ2-7; D tentatively reads TRBD1 or TRBD2 (5 bases each). The CDR3 totals 14 residues. V lost 5 bases to trimming and J lost 2 bases, with 13 bases between them. Germline loops: CDR1 KGHSH, CDR2 LQKENI. The CDR3 loop reads CASSTGGGTYEQYF. The CDR3 bases are TGTGCCAGCTCAACTGGTGGGGGTACCTACGAGCAGTACTTC.

This clone turned up a few times. The rearrangement links TRBV19 to TRBJ1-5; D uncertain. The CDR3 length is 15 residues. The V end was cut by 4 bases, the J end by 0 bases, with 10 bases between. Germline V lookup: CDR1 LNHDA, CDR2 SQIVND (reference sequence). The CDR3 DNA follows: TGTGCCAGTAGTACGGGAGAGTATAGCAATCAGCCCCAGCATTTT. This gives the protein CASSTGEYSNQPQHF.

The genes are TRBV7-2 and TRBJ2-7; D ambiguous. Germline V gene data show CDR1 as SGHTA and CDR2 as FQGNSA. With 1 base removed from V and 0 bases from J, the gap between germline ends came to 7 bases. The CDR3 length is 14 residues. The CDR3 loop reads CASSLVASSYEQYF. DNA of the CDR3: TGTGCCAGCAGCTTAGTGGCTAGCTCCTACGAGCAGTACTTC.